A single T cell receptor beta chain is shown here with its context. Antigen specificity is unknown. A junction end diverges from the germline sequence, so it may reflect a read error. Unique molecular identifier tags were affixed to discrete cDNA molecules. TCRdb redid the calling of the 5' RACE reads with MiXCR, one entry per CDR3 protein. The data show more than 45,000 distinct CDR3 sequences, with approximately 8% seen just once and about 3.4% held by the top ten. The CDR3 spans 14 residues. The germline V gene encodes CDR1 MNHEY and CDR2 SMNVEV (reference sequence). The sample originates from a study of early T cells in non-severe SARS-CoV-2 infection. Study-wide findings and caveats: VDJdb matches were skewed toward anti-spike CD8 T cell responses.

This receptor was obtained from an adult who was a healthcare worker with PCR-confirmed SARS-CoV-2 infection or an uninfected control (not recorded which). V gene TRBV27 combines with J gene TRBJ2-7, with D hard to call. Material for sequencing was whole blood. The CDR3 reads CASGLADNSYDQYF. The DNA for the CDR3 is TGTGCCAGCGGTTTAGCCGACAACTCCTACGATCAGTACTTC.